Listed below are T cell receptor beta chains from one sample, sequenced in a study of cytomegalovirus exposure and HLA in healthy donors. This table comes from immunoSEQ multiplex PCR, and its TCRdb copy is limited to in-frame clones, with some not included. The sample includes 230,000 or so clones, about nine tenths seen only once; the top ten take roughly 1.5%. Sequenced input: PBMCs. These receptors all stem from a girl aged 2-15 years in good health and CMV-seronegative. Each CDR3 is given with its conserved first and last residue. Each record gives: V gene, clone size, D gene, J gene, CDR3 DNA, CDR3 protein. A D gene is named only where the DNA matches it firmly. Clone size, where shown, is once, few, many, or a class for clones that have expanded.

TRBV27	.	.	TRBJ1-1	TGTGCCAGCAAGTCGTCGGGCACTGAAGCTTTCTTT	CASKSSGTEAFF
TRBV7-3	.	TRBD2	TRBJ2-1	TGTGCCAGCAGCTTAATTGCGGGGGATCAAAATGAGCAGTTCTTC	CASSLIAGDQNEQFF
TRBV6-1	.	TRBD1	TRBJ1-5	TGTGCCAGCAGTGAAGCCGGGACAGGGCAAATAAGGCCCCAGCATTTT	CASSEAGTGQIRPQHF
TRBV29-1	.	TRBD1	TRBJ1-1	TGCAGCGTTGAAGTTACAGGGGGGAACACTGAAGCTTTCTTT	CSVEVTGGNTEAFF
TRBV11-2	.	TRBD1	TRBJ2-7	TGTGCCAGCAGCTGGACAGGGCCTGTCTACGAGCAGTACTTC	CASSWTGPVYEQYF
TRBV19	.	.	TRBJ2-7	TGTGCCAGTAGTATCGATCGGGGTTCGAACGAGCAGTACTTC	CASSIDRGSNEQYF
TRBV6-1	few	.	TRBJ1-5	TGTGCCAGCAGTGGGTTGATAGATCAGCCCCAGCATTTT	CASSGLIDQPQHF
TRBV6-5	.	TRBD2	TRBJ2-5	TGTGCCAGCAGCCCGGGACTAGGGCTTTGGGAGACCCAGTACTTC	CASSPGLGLWETQYF
TRBV6-5	.	TRBD2	TRBJ2-7	TGTGCCAGCAGGCGGACTAGCGGGGGGCAGTACTTC	CASRRTSGGQYF
TRBV6-6	.	.	TRBJ1-6	TGTGCCAGCAGTTACTCCGCTATGACAGGCCCACCCCTCCACTTT	CASSYSAMTGPPLHF
TRBV19	.	.	TRBJ2-3	TGTGCCAGTCGAGAGCCCGGAGGGGTAACAGATACGCAGTATTTT	CASREPGGVTDTQYF